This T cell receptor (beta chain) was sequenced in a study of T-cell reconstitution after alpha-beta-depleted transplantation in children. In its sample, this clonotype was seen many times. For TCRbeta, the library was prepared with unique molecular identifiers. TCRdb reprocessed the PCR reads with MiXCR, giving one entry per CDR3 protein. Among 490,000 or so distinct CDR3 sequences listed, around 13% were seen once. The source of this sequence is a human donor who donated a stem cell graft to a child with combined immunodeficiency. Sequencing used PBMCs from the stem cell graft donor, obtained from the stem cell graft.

As DNA, the CDR3 is TGTGCCAGCTCCGGGACAGAATATAGCAATCAGCCCCAGCATTTT. Protein sequence: CASSGTEYSNQPQHF. The chain uses TRBV2 and TRBJ1-5; 7 nucleotides line up with TRBD1. CDR1 is SNHLY and CDR2 is FYNNEI in the germline V gene. The J segment lost 0 bases and the V segment lost 8 bases, leaving 7 bases of the junction unmatched. The CDR3 is 15 amino acids.